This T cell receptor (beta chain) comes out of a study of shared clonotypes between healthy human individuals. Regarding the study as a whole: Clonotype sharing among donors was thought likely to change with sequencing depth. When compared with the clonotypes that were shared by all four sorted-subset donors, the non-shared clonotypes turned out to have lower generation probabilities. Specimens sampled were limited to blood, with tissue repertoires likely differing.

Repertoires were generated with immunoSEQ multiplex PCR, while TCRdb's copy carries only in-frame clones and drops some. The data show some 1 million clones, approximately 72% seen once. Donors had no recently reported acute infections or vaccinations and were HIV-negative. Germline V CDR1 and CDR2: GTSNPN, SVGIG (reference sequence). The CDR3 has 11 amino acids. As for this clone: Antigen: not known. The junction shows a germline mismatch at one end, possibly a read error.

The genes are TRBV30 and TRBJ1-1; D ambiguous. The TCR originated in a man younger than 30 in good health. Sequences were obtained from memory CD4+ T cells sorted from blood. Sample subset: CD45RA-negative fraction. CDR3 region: CTWSGFTEAFF. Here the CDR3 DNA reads TGTACCTGGAGTGGGTTCACTGAAGCTTTCTTT.